This T cell receptor (beta chain) was observed in a study of shared clonotypes between healthy human individuals. The assay was immunoSEQ multiplex PCR, and TCRdb's table has in-frame clones only and misses some. There are roughly 640,000 clones in the sample; more than 95% occur only once, and about 0.06% lies in the top ten. With 6 bases removed from V and 0 bases from J, the gap between germline ends came to 9 bases. Per the germline V gene, CDR1 is MDHEN and CDR2 is SYDVKM. The CDR3 is made up of 14 amino acids. The specimen was naive CD4+ T cells sorted from blood. The subset here: CD45RA+ positively selected. The chain uses TRBV28 and TRBJ1-5, with unresolved D. This clonotype originated in a woman aged 25-40 years in good health. CDR3 bases: TGTGCCAGCAGGTCAGTAAATAGCAATCAGCCCCAGCATTTT. The encoded protein is CASRSVNSNQPQHF.